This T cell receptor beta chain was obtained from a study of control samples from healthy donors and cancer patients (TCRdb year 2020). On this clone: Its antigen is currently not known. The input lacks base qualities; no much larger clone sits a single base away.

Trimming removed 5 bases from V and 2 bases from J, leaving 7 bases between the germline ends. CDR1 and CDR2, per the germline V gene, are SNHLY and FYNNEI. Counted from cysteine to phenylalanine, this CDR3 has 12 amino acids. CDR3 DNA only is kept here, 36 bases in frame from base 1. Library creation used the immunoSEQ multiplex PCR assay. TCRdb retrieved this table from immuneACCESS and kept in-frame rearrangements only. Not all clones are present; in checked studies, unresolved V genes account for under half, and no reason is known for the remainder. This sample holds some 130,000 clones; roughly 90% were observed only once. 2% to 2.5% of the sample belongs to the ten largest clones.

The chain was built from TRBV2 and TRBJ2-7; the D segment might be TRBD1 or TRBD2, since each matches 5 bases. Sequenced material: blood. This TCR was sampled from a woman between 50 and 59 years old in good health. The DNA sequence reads TGTGCCAGCAGTCGGGGCGCCTACGAGCAGTACTTC. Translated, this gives CASSRGAYEQYF.